The clone carrying this T cell receptor (beta chain) has more than one count but fewer than ten. The data derive from a study of T cells in Graves' hyperthyroidism and ophthalmopathy. RNA transcripts gave rise to amplified TCR beta CDR3 regions. The TCR CDR3 was amplified in a first-round RT-PCR using the HTBI primer set. Each CDR3 protein gets one entry after TCRdb re-called the multiplex PCR reads with MiXCR. The table includes about 700,000 distinct CDR3 sequences, 14% detected once. The clonotype originates from a woman younger than 30 with Graves' hyperthyroidism. Sequences were obtained from blood.

CDR3 sequence: CSARDRDRRYNEQFF. In DNA, the CDR3 is TGCAGTGCTAGAGATCGGGACAGAAGGTACAATGAGCAGTTCTTC. V usage is TRBV20-1 and J usage is TRBJ2-1; 7 nucleotides align to TRBD1. The V gene end was trimmed by 0 bases and the J gene end by 4 bases; junction bases not matched to a gene: 6. The CDR3 runs to 15 residues. Germline-derived CDR1 and CDR2 are DFQATT and SNEGSKA (reference sequence).